Following are 31 T cell receptor beta chains from one sample sequenced in a study of T cells after yellow fever vaccination. TCRdb re-called the 5' RACE reads through MiXCR, storing one row per CDR3 protein. The sample comprises 300,000 to 400,000 distinct CDR3 sequences, under 5% of which are singletons, and about 24% rests with the top ten. The sequencing here drew on PBMCs, taken 5 days after the yellow fever booster vaccination. All receptors come from a man younger than 30 who received the YFV17D yellow fever vaccine.

This rearrangement joins TRBV28 to TRBJ1-5; the D is unclear. Trimming cost V 7 bases and J 2 bases, with 3 bases left between them. This CDR3 region has 11 residues. Germline CDR1 is MDHEN and CDR2 is SYDVKM. CDR3 nucleotide sequence: TGTGCCAGCAACGGCAATCAGCCCCAGCATTTT. As protein: CASNGNQPQHF. The full variable domain, with the rest looked up from reference TRBV28 and TRBJ1-5, is DVKVTQSSRYLVKRTGEKVFLECVQDMDHENMFWYRQDPGLGLRLIYFSYDVKMKEKGDIPEGYSVSREKKERFSLILESASTNQTSMYLCASNGNQPQHFGDGTRLSIL.

This clonotype was seen at least ten times. This chain connects TRBV6-2 or TRBV6-3 to TRBJ1-4; D gene uncertain. This CDR3 contains 15 residues. The V gene's germline CDR1 is MNHEY and CDR2 SVGEGT. V lost 4 bases to trimming and J lost 6 bases, with 15 bases between them. CDR3 protein: CASSSWSTSDEKLFF. CDR3 in DNA: TGTGCCAGCAGTTCATGGAGCACGTCGGATGAAAAACTGTTTTTT.

This clonotype occurred a few times. The chain joins TRBV7-3 to TRBJ2-5, with 15 bases aligning to TRBD2. The V segment lost 6 bases and the J segment 5 bases; nucleotides outside the gene matches: 4. Germline V gene sequence: CDR1 SGHTA, CDR2 FQGTGA. This CDR3 contains 15 residues. CDR3 amino acids: CASRGLAGGPETQYF. CDR3 DNA sequence: TGTGCCAGCAGAGGACTAGCGGGGGGGCCGGAGACCCAGTACTTC.

This clonotype is a singleton in its sample. The chain couples TRBV27 to TRBJ1-2; perhaps TRBD1 as D (5 bases). This CDR3 has 16 residues. Per germline, CDR1 MNHEY and CDR2 SMNVEV (reference sequence). The V end was cut by 7 bases, the J end by 1 base, with 19 bases between. CDR3 protein: CASTPSWGGGNYGYTF. CDR3 coding DNA: TGTGCCAGCACCCCCTCTTGGGGGGGTGGTAACTATGGCTACACCTTC.

This clonotype was seen a few times. The chain uses TRBV9 and TRBJ2-1, with D possibly TRBD2 on 5 matching bases. CDR3 length: 14 amino acids. Deletions cut 4 bases from V and 2 bases from J, with 10 bases between. The germline V gene encodes CDR1 SGDLS and CDR2 YYNGEE. The CDR3 nucleotides read TGTGCCAGCAGCTCTAGCAGGACCTACAATGAGCAGTTCTTC. It codes for CASSSSRTYNEQFF.

About this clonotype itself: The junction departs from the called germline gene at one end, perhaps through a read error. The chain couples TRBV12-3 or TRBV12-4 to TRBJ2-7; no definite D call. CDR3 length: 12 residues. As DNA, the CDR3 is TGTGCCAGCAGCTTAGGCCCCTTCCAGCAGTACTTC. Amino acid sequence: CASSLGPFQQYF.

This clonotype was seen at least ten times. The chain recombines TRBV11-2 with TRBJ1-6; D is possibly TRBD1 (6 bases). The germline V gene encodes CDR1 SGHAT and CDR2 FQNNGV. The germline V and J ends were trimmed by 5 bases and 7 bases, with 15 bases remaining between them. The CDR3 sequence is 15 residues long. The CDR3, as DNA: TGTGCCAGCAGCCGTTACCGGGACAAAAATTCACCCCTCCACTTT. This translates into CASSRYRDKNSPLHF. Full variable domain (remainder filled in from reference TRBV11-2 and TRBJ1-6): EAGVAQSPRYKIIEKRQSVAFWCNPISGHATLYWYQQILGQGPKLLIQFQNNGVVDDSQLPKDRFSAERLKGVDSTLKIQPAKLEDSAVYLCASSRYRDKNSPLHFGNGTRLTVT.

Here the CDR3 reads CASSLRGAGQGNEQFF. The CDR3 bases are TGTGCCAGCAGCTTACGTGGGGCGGGGCAGGGGAATGAGCAGTTCTTC. The chain uses TRBV11-3 and TRBJ2-1; the D gene could be TRBD1 or TRBD2 (6 bases each). CDR3 length: 16 amino acids. Trimming cost V 2 bases and J 7 bases, with 18 bases left between them. Germline CDR1 is SGHNT and CDR2 is YENEEA.

This clonotype occurred a few times. The chain recombines TRBV5-6 with TRBJ1-3; the D is unclear. There are 17 residues in the CDR3. The germline V gene encodes CDR1 SGHDT and CDR2 YYEEEE. V was trimmed by 5 bases and J by 0 bases, leaving 18 bases between them. The CDR3 DNA is TGTGCCAGCAGTACCCCGAGGCCGTTCTCCTCTGGAAACACCATATATTTT. Amino acid sequence: CASSTPRPFSSGNTIYF. Based on the CDR3 plus reference TRBV5-6 and TRBJ1-3, the full variable domain is DAGVTQSPTHLIKTRGQQVTLRCSPKSGHDTVSWYQQALGQGPQFIFQYYEEEERQRGNFPDRFSGHQFPNYSSELNVNALLLGDSALYLCASSTPRPFSSGNTIYFGEGSWLTVV.

The chain joins TRBV14 to TRBJ1-6; D uncertain. The CDR3 spans 13 residues. V was clipped by 0 bases and J by 8 bases, with 5 bases between them. The germline gives CDR1 SGHDN, CDR2 FVKESK. DNA of the CDR3: TGTGCCAGCAGCCAAGAGAACCATTCACCCCTCCACTTT. It encodes CASSQENHSPLHF.

This clonotype was counted only a few times. The V and J genes are TRBV7-3 and TRBJ2-7; D perhaps matches TRBD1 (6 bases). Deletions cut 2 bases from V and 7 bases from J, with 18 bases between. CDR1 and CDR2 (germline): SGHTA, FQGTGA. The CDR3 is 15 amino acids. The CDR3 spells CASSLRQGPRIEQYF. CDR3 coding DNA: TGTGCCAGCAGCTTACGGCAGGGGCCTAGGATAGAGCAGTACTTC.

The J gene is TRBJ2-5, the V gene TRBV28; maybe TRBD1 (5 bases). The V gene's germline CDR1 is MDHEN and CDR2 SYDVKM. Trimming took off 6 bases at V and 1 base at J, with 15 bases between the two ends. The CDR3 spans 15 residues. In nucleotides, the CDR3 is TGTGCCAGCAGACGTAGGGGTCTGAGCCAAGAGACCCAGTACTTC. Its protein product is CASRRRGLSQETQYF.

This clonotype was seen more than once but under ten times. The J gene is TRBJ2-2, the V gene TRBV7-6; either TRBD1 or TRBD2 may supply D (6 bases each). V was shortened by 4 bases and J by 0 bases, with 18 bases between the two germline ends. The CDR3 contains 18 residues. Germline V lookup: CDR1 SGHVS, CDR2 FNYEAQ. CDR3 residues: CASSSTWTAGANTGELFF. The CDR3 region has the DNA TGTGCCAGCAGCTCAACTTGGACAGCGGGCGCGAACACCGGGGAGCTGTTTTTT.

This clonotype was observed a few times. This chain's CDR3 is CASSLPQESQETQYF. CDR3 sequence (DNA): TGTGCCAGCAGCCTACCTCAAGAGTCCCAAGAGACCCAGTACTTC. The V gene is TRBV5-4, the J gene TRBJ2-5; D gene ambiguous. The CDR3 runs 15 residues. Per the germline V gene, CDR1 is SGHNT and CDR2 is YYREEE (reference sequence). V lost 4 bases to trimming and J lost 1 base, with 14 bases between them.

The chain combines TRBV19 with TRBJ1-5; TRBD1 might be the D (5 bases). The CDR3 contains 13 residues. Trimming removed 8 bases at V and 0 bases at J, with 8 bases between. Germline values: CDR1 LNHDA, CDR2 SQIVND (reference sequence). CDR3 loop: CASSGSSNQPQHF. CDR3 nucleotides: TGTGCCAGTTCAGGGTCTAGCAATCAGCCCCAGCATTTT.

J is TRBJ2-3 and V is TRBV20-1; 8 bases are a match to TRBD2. CDR3 length equals 15 residues. V shed 4 bases, J shed 3 bases, and the junction held 9 bases outside the gene matches. The V gene's germline CDR1 is DFQATT and CDR2 SNEGSKA (reference sequence). The DNA of the CDR3 is TGCAGTGCTACGCGAGGACTAGCTATGACAGATACGCAGTATTTT. Amino acid sequence: CSATRGLAMTDTQYF.

This clonotype was observed a few times. This chain joins TRBV20-1 and TRBJ1-5; 7 nucleotides align to TRBD1. The germline V gene has CDR1 DFQATT and CDR2 SNEGSKA (reference sequence). The CDR3 length is 13 residues. Unmatched junction bases numbered 6, after V lost 5 bases and J lost 5 bases. CDR3 amino acids: CSALTGPYQPQHF. CDR3 DNA sequence: TGCAGTGCTCTGACAGGGCCGTATCAGCCCCAGCATTTT.

In this sample, this clonotype turned up many times. V usage is TRBV28 and J usage is TRBJ1-1; no firm D call. CDR1 is MDHEN and CDR2 is SYDVKM in the germline V gene. The length of the CDR3 is 11 residues. Trimming took 1 base from V and 11 from J, leaving 8 bases between them. CDR3 sequence: CASSLFPKAFF. The CDR3 bases are TGTGCCAGCAGTTTATTCCCCAAGGCTTTCTTT. The entire variable domain, with the rest obtained from reference TRBV28 and TRBJ1-1, is as follows: DVKVTQSSRYLVKRTGEKVFLECVQDMDHENMFWYRQDPGLGLRLIYFSYDVKMKEKGDIPEGYSVSREKKERFSLILESASTNQTSMYLCASSLFPKAFFGQGTRLTVV.

The CDR3 DNA follows: TGTGCCAGCAGCAAAAACAGAAACACAGATACGCAGTATTTT. This sequence encodes CASSKNRNTDTQYF. The rearrangement links TRBV7-2 to TRBJ2-3; D unresolved. The CDR3 runs to 14 residues. Germline CDR1 is SGHTA and CDR2 is FQGNSA. V was trimmed by 5 bases and J by 2 bases, leaving 11 bases between them. Filled out from reference TRBV7-2 and TRBJ2-3, the complete variable domain reads GAGVSQSPSNKVTEKGKDVELRCDPISGHTALYWYRQSLGQGLEFLIYFQGNSAPDKSGLPSDRFSAERTGGSVSTLTIQRTQQEDSAVYLCASSKNRNTDTQYFGPGTRLTVL.

At least ten counts were recorded for this clonotype. J is TRBJ1-1 and V is TRBV9, with no clear D. Trimming pared 0 bases from V and 3 bases from J, leaving 12 bases between. Germline V gives CDR1 SGDLS, CDR2 YYNGEE. CDR3 length: 15 residues. CDR3 sequence reads: CASSVERALDTEAFF. In DNA, the CDR3 is TGTGCCAGCAGCGTAGAAAGGGCTCTGGACACTGAAGCTTTCTTT.

This clonotype has a handful of counts. This chain joins TRBV29-1 and TRBJ2-7; perhaps TRBD1 as D (6 bases). The germline V and J ends were trimmed by 3 bases and 2 bases, with 8 bases remaining between them. The CDR3 length is 12 residues. Germline CDR1 and CDR2: SQVTM and ANQGSEA. The CDR3 reads CSVDRGPYEQYF. CDR3 nucleotides: TGCAGCGTTGACAGGGGCCCCTACGAGCAGTACTTC.

This clonotype came up many times. The J gene is TRBJ2-1, the V gene TRBV3-1, with D possibly being TRBD2 (6 bases). The CDR3 runs to 13 residues. The V end was cut by 4 bases, the J end by 5 bases, with 9 bases between. CDR1 and CDR2 (germline): LGHDT, YNNKEL (reference sequence). The CDR3 sequence: CASSRGENNEQFF. In DNA, the CDR3 is TGTGCCAGCAGCCGGGGGGAGAACAATGAGCAGTTCTTC.

This clonotype was observed a few times. The rearrangement uses TRBV7-9 and TRBJ2-7, with 8 positions matching TRBD2. V gave up 5 bases and J gave up 5 bases; unmatched junction bases: 8. The CDR3 totals 14 residues. Germline CDR1 SEHNR, CDR2 FQNEAQ (reference sequence). The CDR3 reads CASSPREGTHEQYF. DNA for the CDR3: TGTGCCAGCAGCCCCCGGGAGGGTACCCACGAGCAGTACTTC.

The sample holds a few counts of this clonotype. This rearrangement joins TRBV5-4 to TRBJ2-1, with D perhaps TRBD2 (5 bases). Germline V gene data show CDR1 as SGHNT and CDR2 as YYREEE (reference sequence). The V gene lost 6 bases and the J gene lost 2 bases, with 18 bases spanning the gap. This CDR3 region has 16 residues. DNA of the CDR3: TGTGCCAGCATGGGTGGGGTGATTAGCGCCTACAATGAGCAGTTCTTC. This sequence encodes CASMGGVISAYNEQFF.

This clonotype was recorded many times. This sequence joins TRBV7-9 and TRBJ2-5; D not certain. Between the trimmed V and J ends, which lost 1 base and 0 bases, there was a span of 6 bases. This CDR3 has 14 amino acids. CDR1 and CDR2 from the germline V gene are SEHNR and FQNEAQ (reference sequence). DNA of the CDR3: TGTGCCAGCAGCTTAGAGGTCTACCAAGAGACCCAGTACTTC. Translating it yields CASSLEVYQETQYF.

This clonotype has ten or more counts. The CDR3 region is CSARGGQLNQPQHF. The CDR3 DNA sequence: TGCAGTGCTAGAGGGGGACAGCTGAATCAGCCCCAGCATTTT. The rearrangement uses TRBV20-1 and TRBJ1-5; 7 nucleotides align to TRBD1. V trimming: 1 base; J trimming: 4 bases; junction bases outside the gene matches: 4. Germline V gene lookup returns CDR1 DFQATT and CDR2 SNEGSKA (reference sequence). The CDR3 runs 14 residues.

This clonotype occurred many times. The gene calls are TRBV5-4 and TRBJ2-2; D is ambiguous. Trimming removed 3 bases at V and 0 bases at J, with 9 bases between. Germline CDR1 reads SGHNT; CDR2 reads YYREEE (reference sequence). The CDR3 extends over 15 amino acids. CDR3 nucleotides: TGTGCCAGCAGCTCAGAAGTAGCGAACACCGGGGAGCTGTTTTTT. The encoded protein is CASSSEVANTGELFF.

The sample holds many counts of this clonotype. The V and J genes are TRBV7-9 and TRBJ2-7; D perhaps matches TRBD2 (6 bases). Trimming cost V 1 base and J 3 bases, with 19 bases left between them. Looked up from germline, CDR1 is SEHNR and CDR2 is FQNEAQ (reference sequence). This CDR3 spans 17 amino acids. The CDR3 sequence is CASSLGLELSGYYEQYF. The CDR3 nucleotides read TGTGCCAGCAGCTTAGGCCTCGAGCTTAGCGGTTACTACGAGCAGTACTTC.

This clonotype was seen a handful of times. The V and J genes are TRBV6-5 and TRBJ2-3; D possibly matches TRBD1 or TRBD2 (5 bases each). Germline V lookup: CDR1 MNHEY, CDR2 SVGAGI. V lost 0 bases, J lost 9 bases, and 13 bases lay in between. This CDR3 has 14 amino acids. The CDR3 loop is CASSYSNRDPTQYF. The DNA for the CDR3 is TGTGCCAGCAGTTACTCAAACCGGGACCCAACGCAGTATTTT.

The genes are TRBV6-2 or TRBV6-3 and TRBJ2-5, with D tentatively TRBD1 or TRBD2 (5 bases each). Trimming stripped 4 bases from V and 3 bases from J, with 21 bases between. The CDR3 covers 17 residues. Per germline, CDR1 MNHEY and CDR2 SVGEGT. The CDR3 DNA follows: TGTGCCAGCAGTTCCCTTGGTGATGCCGGGACCGAAGAGACCCAGTACTTC. Amino acids: CASSSLGDAGTEETQYF.

This clonotype was seen ten or more times. J is TRBJ1-1 and V is TRBV20-1; 7 nucleotides agree with TRBD1. The trim removed 6 bases at V and 3 bases at J, leaving 7 bases unmatched. Germline V gene data show CDR1 as DFQATT and CDR2 as SNEGSKA (reference sequence). The CDR3 totals 13 residues. The CDR3 DNA reads TGCAGTGCCCGCAGTGACAGGGACACTGAAGCTTTCTTT. Translating it yields CSARSDRDTEAFF.